This T cell receptor beta chain was recorded in a study of CD4 and CD8 cells across lung adenocarcinoma regions. The CDR3 has 14 amino acids. Germline V gene sequence: CDR1 MNHNS, CDR2 SASEGT. TCRdb analysed the PCR reads with MiXCR anew, one entry per CDR3 protein. Among around 3,800 distinct CDR3 sequences, approximately 60% were seen once, and the ten largest hold approximately 15%. The patients had localized lung adenocarcinoma, a non-small cell subtype. Turning to this clonotype: One end of the junction varies from germline; a read error may be responsible.

The sequence was obtained from a male donor with lung adenocarcinoma. The CD4 and CD8 labels of this study may be unreliable. The V and J genes are TRBV6-1 and TRBJ2-3; D is perhaps TRBD2 (5 bases). The sample taken for sequencing was CD4+ T cells from the center of a lung tumor. The CDR3 coding sequence is TGTGCGAGCAGTGAGGCAGGAGGCAAAGAGACGCAGTATTTT. Protein product: CASSEAGGKETQYF.